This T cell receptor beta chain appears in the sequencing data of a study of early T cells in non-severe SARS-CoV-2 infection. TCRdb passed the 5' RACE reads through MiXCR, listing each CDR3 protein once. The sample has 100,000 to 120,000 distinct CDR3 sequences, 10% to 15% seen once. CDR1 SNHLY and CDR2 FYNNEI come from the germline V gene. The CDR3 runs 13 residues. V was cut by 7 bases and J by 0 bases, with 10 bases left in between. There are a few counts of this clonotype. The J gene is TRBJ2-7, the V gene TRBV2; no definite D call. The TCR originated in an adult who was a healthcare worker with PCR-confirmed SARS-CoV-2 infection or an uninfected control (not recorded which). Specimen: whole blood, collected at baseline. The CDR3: CASKDGFSYEQYF. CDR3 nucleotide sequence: TGTGCCAGCAAGGATGGGTTCTCCTACGAGCAGTACTTC.